Sequencing of this TCR beta chain was carried out in a study of identical twins. This clonotype was counted a single time. Its cognate antigen is unknown. TCRdb re-called the 5' RACE reads with MiXCR, one entry per CDR3 protein. The sample records 280,000 or so distinct CDR3 sequences, 6.5% to 9.5% being singletons. Study observations and caveats: Low generation probability was overrepresented in out-of-frame alpha sequences shared by twins.

This sample was shared with a second study, whose subject was yellow fever vaccine responses in identical twins.

This clonotype originated in a woman aged 18-29 years in good health. The specimen was memory (CD45RO+) T cells sorted from blood.

The CDR3, as DNA: TGTGCCAGCAGTTACGACAGCCTCGGGGAGCTGTTTTTT. Residues: CASSYDSLGELFF. The rearrangement links TRBV6-2 or TRBV6-3 to TRBJ2-2, with D maybe TRBD1 (5 bases). Per the germline V gene, CDR1 is MNHEY and CDR2 is SVGEGT. V was cut by 2 bases and J by 7 bases, with 8 bases left in between. CDR3 length: 13 residues.